The 32 T cell receptor beta chains below all came from one sample that was sequenced in a study of shared clonotypes between healthy human individuals. The repertoire was sequenced with immunoSEQ multiplex PCR; TCRdb's copy has only in-frame clones and lacks some. This table holds 2 million to 2.5 million clones, over 85% found once. Sequences were obtained from naive CD4+ T cells sorted from blood. Described subset: CD45RA+ positively selected. The receptor source for this set is a man between 18 and 35 years old in good health.

J is TRBJ2-7 and V is TRBV9; D perhaps matches TRBD2 (6 bases). CDR3 length: 15 amino acids. The V end was cut by 3 bases, the J end by 0 bases, with 13 bases between. The germline V gene encodes CDR1 SGDLS and CDR2 YYNGEE. The DNA of the CDR3 is TGTGCCAGCAGCGCAGGTAGCGGCCTCTCCTACGAGCAGTACTTC. Translation gives CASSAGSGLSYEQYF.

The rearrangement links TRBV4-1 to TRBJ2-5, with 10 bases that match TRBD2. CDR1 and CDR2 from the germline V gene are MGHRA and YSYEKL. This CDR3 has 17 amino acids. J lost 5 bases, V lost 5 bases, and 14 bases had no gene match. The CDR3 coding sequence is TGCGCCAGCAGCAAAGGGTCACTAGCGGGGATGGGGGAGACCCAGTACTTC. This sequence encodes CASSKGSLAGMGETQYF.

The rearrangement joins TRBV4-1 to TRBJ1-1; D call uncertain. The CDR3 sequence is 15 residues long. V was clipped by 0 bases and J by 0 bases, with 8 bases between them. CDR1 is MGHRA and CDR2 is YSYEKL in the germline V gene. CDR3 sequence reads: CASSQESSLNTEAFF. CDR3 DNA sequence: TGCGCCAGCAGCCAAGAATCCTCTCTGAACACTGAAGCTTTCTTT.

The chain couples TRBV12-5 to TRBJ2-3, with 13 bases identical to TRBD2. The CDR3 has 17 residues. Germline V lookup: CDR1 LGHNT, CDR2 FRNRAP. The ends lost 4 bases at V and 4 bases at J; junction bases unmatched: 8. CDR3 sequence (DNA): TGTGCTAGTGGTTCCCGGACTAGCGGGAGATTTGCAGATACGCAGTATTTT. Translation: CASGSRTSGRFADTQYF.

As regards this clone: Different DNA sequences within this sample yield the same CDR3. The chain uses TRBV9 and TRBJ2-3; the match to TRBD1 covers 10 bases. Germline-derived CDR1 and CDR2 are SGDLS and YYNGEE. This CDR3 is 15 amino acids long. With V trimmed by 3 bases and J by 4 bases, 5 bases remained unmatched. As DNA, the CDR3 is TGTGCCAGCAGCGCGACAGGGGGCTTTGCAGATACGCAGTATTTT. As protein: CASSATGGFADTQYF.

This sequence joins TRBV7-6 and TRBJ2-5; the match to TRBD1 covers 9 bases. With V trimmed by 5 bases and J by 2 bases, 9 bases remained unmatched. CDR1 is SGHVS, CDR2 FNYEAQ, per germline. The CDR3 is 16 residues long. This CDR3 reads CASSPRWTGEQETQYF. For the CDR3, the DNA is TGTGCCAGCAGCCCGCGGTGGACAGGGGAACAAGAGACCCAGTACTTC.

The chain combines TRBV11-1 with TRBJ2-7, with 8 nucleotides matching TRBD1. The CDR3 spans 12 residues. From germline, CDR1 is SGHAT and CDR2 FQDESV (reference sequence). V trimming: 5 bases; J trimming: 5 bases; junction bases outside the gene matches: 2. CDR3 in amino acids: CASSPDRDEQYF. The CDR3 coding sequence is TGTGCCAGCAGCCCGGACAGGGACGAGCAGTACTTC.

The chain combines TRBV6-5 with TRBJ1-6; possibly TRBD1 for D (5 bases). Trimming left V 1 base short and J 8 bases short, with 15 bases between. CDR3 size: 16 residues. Germline V lookup: CDR1 MNHEY, CDR2 SVGAGI. The CDR3, as DNA: TGTGCCAGCAGTTACTTATCAGGGACCCAGGATTCACCCCTCCACTTT. Translation: CASSYLSGTQDSPLHF.

With respect to this clone: A clone one base away is much larger, so this may be a read error. This same CDR3 is encoded by further DNA sequences in the sample. The CDR3 protein is CASSLEGTDTQYF. CDR3 in DNA: TGCGCCAGCAGCCTGGAGGGCACAGATACGCAGTATTTT. V usage is TRBV5-1 and J usage is TRBJ2-3, with D perhaps TRBD2 (5 bases). Trimming took off 4 bases at V and 1 base at J, with 7 bases between the two ends. The length of the CDR3 is 13 residues. Looked up from germline, CDR1 is SGHRS and CDR2 is YFSETQ.

The V call is TRBV11-2, the J call TRBJ2-3, with no clear D. The germline CDR1 and CDR2 sequences are SGHAT and FQNNGV. V shed 1 base and J shed 1 base, with 9 bases lying between them. The CDR3 sequence is 15 residues long. Here the CDR3 reads CASSLGGTGTDTQYF. DNA of the CDR3: TGTGCCAGCAGCTTAGGAGGAACTGGCACAGATACGCAGTATTTT.

Remarks on this clone: This same CDR3 is encoded by further DNA sequences in the sample. The V gene is TRBV30, the J gene TRBJ1-4, with D unresolved. The CDR3 consists of 12 residues. Trimming shortened V by 0 bases and J by 7 bases, and 6 bases separated the two germline ends. CDR1 and CDR2 from the germline V gene are GTSNPN and SVGIG (reference sequence). CDR3 amino acids: CAWSVLGEKLFF. The DNA of the CDR3 is TGTGCCTGGAGTGTATTGGGTGAAAAACTGTTTTTT.

The chain is built from TRBV6-5 and TRBJ1-1, with 8 positions matching TRBD1. V lost 2 bases, J lost 4 bases, and 3 bases stayed unmatched. Germline V gene lookup returns CDR1 MNHEY and CDR2 SVGAGI. The CDR3 runs to 14 residues. The CDR3 sequence: CASSYNRGFTEAFF. DNA of the CDR3: TGTGCCAGCAGTTACAACAGGGGGTTCACTGAAGCTTTCTTT.

This clone has just one count. The chain combines TRBV19 with TRBJ2-3; D gene uncertain. V was cut by 5 bases and J by 4 bases, with 13 bases left in between. There are 14 residues in the CDR3. Looked up from germline, CDR1 is LNHDA and CDR2 is SQIVND (reference sequence). CDR3 amino acids: CASSVTWDADTQYF. The CDR3 region has the DNA TGTGCCAGTAGTGTCACCTGGGATGCAGATACGCAGTATTTT.

The V call is TRBV28, the J call TRBJ2-3, with 11 bases that match TRBD2. CDR1 is MDHEN, CDR2 SYDVKM, per germline. Trimming at V came to 10 bases and at J to 8 bases, leaving 11 bases not matched to a gene. CDR3 length: 14 residues. Written as DNA, the CDR3 is TGTGCCACCGCGGTAGCGGGGGGGCTAGGTACGCAGTATTTT. As protein: CATAVAGGLGTQYF.

J is TRBJ2-3 and V is TRBV5-4; 7 bases are a match to TRBD2. Germline V CDR1 and CDR2: SGHNT, YYREEE (reference sequence). Trimming at V came to 5 bases and at J to 3 bases, leaving 12 bases not matched to a gene. The CDR3 contains 16 residues. The CDR3 nucleotides read TGTGCCAGCAGTGTAGTGGCGGGGGACCCTACAGATACGCAGTATTTT. Its translation is CASSVVAGDPTDTQYF.

This chain links TRBV5-6 with TRBJ2-3, with D possibly matching TRBD2 (7 bases). Germline lookup yields CDR1 SGHDT and CDR2 YYEEEE. Trimming took off 3 bases at V and 3 bases at J, with 14 bases between the two ends. This CDR3 region has 15 residues. The CDR3 DNA reads TGTGCCAGCAGCTGGGGAAAGGGGGGGACAGATACGCAGTATTTT. Protein: CASSWGKGGTDTQYF.

This clone appeared a single time. The V call is TRBV6-6, the J call TRBJ2-7; possible D gene TRBD2, 6 bases. In germline, CDR1 is MNHNY, CDR2 SVGAGI (reference sequence). The V and J ends lost 7 bases and 3 bases respectively, with 22 bases between them. The CDR3 totals 16 residues. The CDR3 loop is CASIRGTSETLYEQYF. In DNA form, the CDR3 reads TGTGCCAGCATCCGAGGGACTTCCGAGACCCTCTACGAGCAGTACTTC.

This clone appeared many times. The J gene is TRBJ2-7, the V gene TRBV11-2; D remains unclear. The CDR3 is 13 residues long. V lost 5 bases and J lost 7, with 15 bases in between. Germline V CDR1 and CDR2: SGHAT, FQNNGV. CDR3 in amino acids: CASSLTRVGEQYF. Written as DNA, the CDR3 is TGTGCCAGCAGCCTAACACGGGTCGGAGAGCAGTACTTC. Drawing the rest from reference TRBV11-2 and TRBJ2-7, the complete variable domain is EAGVAQSPRYKIIEKRQSVAFWCNPISGHATLYWYQQILGQGPKLLIQFQNNGVVDDSQLPKDRFSAERLKGVDSTLKIQPAKLEDSAVYLCASSLTRVGEQYFGPGTRLTVT.

This chain links TRBV27 with TRBJ1-2; 10 nucleotides agree with TRBD1. The J segment lost 4 bases and the V segment lost 4 bases, leaving 12 bases of the junction unmatched. CDR1 and CDR2 (germline): MNHEY, SMNVEV (reference sequence). The CDR3 runs 17 residues. The DNA for the CDR3 is TGTGCCAGCAGTTCCAACCGGGACAGGGGAGAAGGCTATGGCTACACCTTC. Its protein is CASSSNRDRGEGYGYTF.

The chain joins TRBV18 to TRBJ1-1, with a possible D match to TRBD1 (6 bases). The V gene's germline CDR1 is KGHSH and CDR2 LQKENI. The CDR3 is 14 residues long. V shed 4 bases and J shed 3 bases, with 12 bases lying between them. CDR3 sequence (DNA): TGTGCCAGCTCACAACAGGGAGGAGACACTGAAGCTTTCTTT. Translating gives CASSQQGGDTEAFF.

The rearrangement uses TRBV9 and TRBJ2-2; weak D call: TRBD2 (5 bases). In germline, CDR1 is SGDLS, CDR2 YYNGEE. Trimming pared 0 bases from V and 6 bases from J, leaving 9 bases between. The CDR3 has 14 amino acids. CDR3 DNA: TGTGCCAGCAGCGTAGGAGGACTGGCCGGGGAGCTGTTTTTT. It is translated as CASSVGGLAGELFF. Drawing the rest from reference TRBV9 and TRBJ2-2, the complete variable domain is DSGVTQTPKHLITATGQRVTLRCSPRSGDLSVYWYQQSLDQGLQFLIQYYNGEERAKGNILERFSAQQFPDLHSELNLSSLELGDSALYFCASSVGGLAGELFFGEGSRLTVL.

This clone was observed a single time. The rearrangement uses TRBV15 and TRBJ2-7; weak D call: TRBD1 (6 bases). This CDR3 is 15 amino acids long. Trimming took 1 base from V and 3 from J, leaving 13 bases between them. Germline V gives CDR1 LNHNV, CDR2 YYDKDF (reference sequence). In nucleotides, the CDR3 is TGTGCCACCAGCAGAGTGTTCGGGACAAACTACGAGCAGTACTTC. This encodes CATSRVFGTNYEQYF. The variable domain in full, completed from reference TRBV15 and TRBJ2-7, reads DAMVIQNPRYQVTQFGKPVTLSCSQTLNHNVMYWYQQKSSQAPKLLFHYYDKDFNNEADTPDNFQSRRPNTSFCFLDIRSPGLGDTAMYLCATSRVFGTNYEQYFGPGTRLTVT.

J is TRBJ1-3 and V is TRBV10-3; D call uncertain. V was cut by 2 bases and J by 0 bases, with 11 bases left in between. In germline, CDR1 is ENHRY, CDR2 SYGVKD. The CDR3 totals 16 residues. The CDR3 DNA reads as TGTGCCATCAGTGAGCTCCTGCGTCTCTCTGGAAACACCATATATTTT. The encoded protein is CAISELLRLSGNTIYF.

This clone was detected once. V is TRBV11-2 and J is TRBJ2-3; TRBD1 is a possible D gene (5 bases). V lost 3 bases and J 0 bases, leaving 7 bases between the germline ends. The CDR3 is 14 residues long. The germline V gene has CDR1 SGHAT and CDR2 FQNNGV. The DNA of the CDR3 is TGTGCCAGCAGCTTCAGGGTGAGCACAGATACGCAGTATTTT. Translating gives CASSFRVSTDTQYF.

On this clone itself: Other DNA sequences of this sample code for an identical CDR3. The V gene is TRBV15, the J gene TRBJ2-2; TRBD1 agrees at 10 bases. The CDR3 runs 15 residues. Germline CDR1 is LNHNV and CDR2 is YYDKDF (reference sequence). V was pared by 3 bases and J by 3 bases, with 1 base of the junction left unmatched. CDR3 DNA: TGTGCCACCAGCAGGGACAGGGGGTACACCGGGGAGCTGTTTTTT. It yields the protein CATSRDRGYTGELFF.

The chain combines TRBV30 with TRBJ2-5; 8 nucleotides match TRBD2. CDR3 length: 14 residues. Trimming took 0 bases from V and 3 from J; bases not matched to a gene: 3. CDR1 is GTSNPN, CDR2 SVGIG, per germline (reference sequence). The chain's CDR3 is CAWSVREGKETQYF. CDR3 nucleotides: TGTGCCTGGAGTGTACGGGAGGGGAAAGAGACCCAGTACTTC.

The rearrangement uses TRBV10-3 and TRBJ1-1, with 8 bases fitting TRBD1. This CDR3 is 14 amino acids long. J lost 1 base, V lost 7 bases, and 5 bases had no gene match. The V gene's germline CDR1 is ENHRY and CDR2 SYGVKD. CDR3 sequence (DNA): TGTGCCATCACCCAGGGACAGGCGAACACTGAAGCTTTCTTT. Translating it yields CAITQGQANTEAFF.

This chain joins TRBV30 and TRBJ2-7; D gene unclear. Germline CDR1 GTSNPN, CDR2 SVGIG (reference sequence). V gave up 2 bases and J gave up 0 bases, with 8 bases separating them. The CDR3 loop spans 13 amino acids. This CDR3 reads CAWSSDNSYEQYF. Written as DNA, the CDR3 is TGTGCCTGGAGTAGCGACAACTCCTACGAGCAGTACTTC.

The V call is TRBV28, the J call TRBJ1-5; 9 positions agree with TRBD1. CDR1 is MDHEN, CDR2 SYDVKM, per germline. V was pared by 2 bases and J by 5 bases, with 4 bases of the junction left unmatched. The CDR3 spans 15 residues. CDR3 sequence: CASSLRDRAHQPQHF. The CDR3 DNA follows: TGTGCCAGCAGTTTACGGGACAGGGCCCATCAGCCCCAGCATTTT.

The chain has TRBV6-1 and TRBJ2-1; D call uncertain. Trimming pared 7 bases from V and 4 bases from J, leaving 11 bases between. The CDR3 is 13 residues long. Germline assignment: CDR1 MNHNS and CDR2 SASEGT. The chain's CDR3 is CASNGEVYNEQFF. CDR3 nucleotide sequence: TGTGCCAGCAATGGTGAGGTATACAATGAGCAGTTCTTC.

This chain uses TRBV9 with TRBJ1-2, with TRBD1 identical over 10 bases. With 3 bases clipped from V and 8 bases from J, the junction kept 16 bases outside the gene matches. The CDR3 covers 17 residues. Germline V gene sequence: CDR1 SGDLS, CDR2 YYNGEE. In nucleotides, the CDR3 is TGTGCCAGCAGCGCCACCGGGACAGGGGCCAGAGGGGAGGGCTACACCTTC. Its protein is CASSATGTGARGEGYTF.

The count of this clone is one. This chain connects TRBV9 to TRBJ1-2; 9 bases align to TRBD1. CDR1 and CDR2 from the germline V gene are SGDLS and YYNGEE. Germline trimming cut 3 bases from V and 4 bases from J; bases unmatched to any gene: 4. CDR3 size: 14 residues. The chain's CDR3 is CASSAGQGIYGYTF. The DNA of the CDR3 is TGTGCCAGCAGCGCCGGACAGGGGATCTATGGCTACACCTTC. The whole variable domain, filled in from reference TRBV9 and TRBJ1-2, reads DSGVTQTPKHLITATGQRVTLRCSPRSGDLSVYWYQQSLDQGLQFLIQYYNGEERAKGNILERFSAQQFPDLHSELNLSSLELGDSALYFCASSAGQGIYGYTFGSGTRLTVV.